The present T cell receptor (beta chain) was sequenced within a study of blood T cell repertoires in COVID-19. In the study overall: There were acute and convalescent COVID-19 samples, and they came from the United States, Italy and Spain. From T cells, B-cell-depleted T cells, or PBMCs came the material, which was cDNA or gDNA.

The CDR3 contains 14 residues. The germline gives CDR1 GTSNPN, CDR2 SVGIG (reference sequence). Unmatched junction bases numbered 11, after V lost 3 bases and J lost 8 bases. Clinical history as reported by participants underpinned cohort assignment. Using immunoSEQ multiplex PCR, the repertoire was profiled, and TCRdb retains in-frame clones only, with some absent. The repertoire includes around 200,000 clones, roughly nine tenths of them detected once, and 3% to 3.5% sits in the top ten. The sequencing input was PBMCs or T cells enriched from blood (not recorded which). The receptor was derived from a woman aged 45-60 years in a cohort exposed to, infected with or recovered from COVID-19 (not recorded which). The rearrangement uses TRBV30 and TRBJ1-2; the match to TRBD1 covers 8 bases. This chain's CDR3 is CAWSRDRPFQGYTF. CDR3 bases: TGTGCCTGGAGCCGGGACAGGCCTTTTCAAGGCTACACCTTC. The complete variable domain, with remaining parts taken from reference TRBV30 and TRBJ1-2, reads SQTIHQWPATLVQPVGSPLSLECTVEGTSNPNLYWYRQAAGRGLQLLFYSVGIGQISSEVPQNLSASRPQDRQFILSSKKLLLSDSGFYLCAWSRDRPFQGYTFGSGTRLTVV.